A single sample gave rise to the 17 T cell receptor beta chains below, sequenced in a study of neurological immune-mediated disorders. TCRdb independently ran MiXCR on the 5' RACE reads; one entry per CDR3 protein. The sample consists of about 95,000 distinct CDR3 sequences, roughly 4% of them appearing once. Sequencing was performed on PBMCs. Source of these receptors: a woman under 30 with multiple sclerosis.

At least ten counts were recorded for this clonotype. CDR3 sequence (DNA): TGCAGTGCTAGACGTTTGGGGGGCGGTTACCAGCCCCAGCATTTT. Translating gives CSARRLGGGYQPQHF. The rearrangement links TRBV20-1 to TRBJ1-5; D may be TRBD1 (6 bases). Per the germline V gene, CDR1 is DFQATT and CDR2 is SNEGSKA (reference sequence). Deletions cut 2 bases from V and 7 bases from J, with 18 bases between. This CDR3 spans 15 amino acids.

On this clonotype itself: A much larger clone is a single base away; this may be a read error. The CDR3 ends on some other residue instead of the conserved phenylalanine or tryptophan, so this is likely a read error. The gene calls are TRBV12-5 and TRBJ1-6; 9 nucleotides align to TRBD1. Germline-derived CDR1 and CDR2 are LGHNT and FRNRAP. After removal of 4 bases from V and 9 bases from J, the junction contained 4 bases not matched to a gene. This CDR3 comprises 14 residues. DNA for the CDR3: TGTGCTAGTGGTTCAGGGACAGGGATTTCACCCCTCCACATT. It yields the protein CASGSGTGISPLHI.

This clonotype was found many times. The chain is built from TRBV7-9 and TRBJ2-7, with a possible D match to TRBD1 (6 bases). The CDR3 has 14 amino acids. Trimming pared 5 bases from V and 3 bases from J, leaving 14 bases between. Germline V CDR1 and CDR2: SEHNR, FQNEAQ (reference sequence). CDR3 region: CASSPPGHSYEQYF. The CDR3 bases are TGTGCCAGCAGCCCCCCGGGACACAGCTACGAGCAGTACTTC.

The rearrangement uses TRBV15 and TRBJ1-2; D is possibly TRBD1 (6 bases). The CDR3 runs 17 residues. Germline loops: CDR1 LNHNV, CDR2 YYDKDF (reference sequence). V was cut by 1 base and J by 7 bases, with 22 bases left in between. The CDR3 DNA reads TGTGCCACCAGCAGAGTTCCAAACAGGGTACAACAGCGTGGCTACACCTTC. Amino acid sequence: CATSRVPNRVQQRGYTF.

This clonotype was counted at least ten times. The genes are TRBV12-3 or TRBV12-4 and TRBJ1-6, with D maybe TRBD1 (5 bases). V was shortened by 4 bases and J by 9 bases, with 10 bases between the two germline ends. The CDR3 totals 13 residues. The CDR3 DNA is TGTGCCAGCAGTTCTTTCGGGGCTTCACCCCTCCACTTT. This encodes CASSSFGASPLHF.

This clonotype was recorded many times. The V gene is TRBV20-1, the J gene TRBJ2-4; a possible D gene is TRBD2 (5 bases). The CDR3 has 13 amino acids. V was trimmed by 3 bases and J by 1 base, leaving 7 bases between them. From germline, CDR1 is DFQATT and CDR2 SNEGSKA (reference sequence). The CDR3 DNA reads TGCAGTGCTAGGGGCGGGGCCAAAAACATTCAGTACTTC. Encoded protein: CSARGGAKNIQYF.

This clonotype appeared many times. This sequence joins TRBV20-1 and TRBJ2-7, with D possibly being TRBD2 (5 bases). V shed 0 bases and J shed 2 bases, with 17 bases lying between them. The CDR3 length is 16 residues. CDR1 DFQATT and CDR2 SNEGSKA come from the germline V gene (reference sequence). The CDR3 DNA reads as TGCAGTGCTAGAGAAAGTGGCGGAGGTACAACCTACGAGCAGTACTTC. Translating gives CSARESGGGTTYEQYF.

This clonotype was observed a handful of times. The chain is built from TRBV20-1 and TRBJ1-1; 10 bases line up with TRBD1. This CDR3 region has 13 residues. J was trimmed by 4 bases and V by 6 bases; bases with no gene match: 5. Germline CDR1 DFQATT, CDR2 SNEGSKA (reference sequence). The CDR3 nucleotides read TGCAGTGCGAACCGGGACAGGGGCACTGAAGCTTTCTTT. Translation: CSANRDRGTEAFF.

This clonotype came up many times. The CDR3, as DNA: TGTGCCAGCAGTTACCTCCCGGGACAGGGAAACACTGAAGCTTTCTTT. It specifies CASSYLPGQGNTEAFF. The J gene is TRBJ1-1, the V gene TRBV6-5, with TRBD1 matching over 9 bases. The CDR3 is made up of 16 amino acids. V shed 2 bases, J shed 2 bases, and the junction held 6 bases outside the gene matches. CDR1 and CDR2 (germline): MNHEY, SVGAGI.

This clonotype occurred many times. The genes are TRBV20-1 and TRBJ1-1; D uncertain. From germline, CDR1 is DFQATT and CDR2 SNEGSKA (reference sequence). V was pared by 3 bases and J by 3 bases, with 5 bases between. CDR3 length: 11 residues. The DNA of the CDR3 is TGCAGTGCTAGCCCTCACACTGAAGCTTTCTTT. Its protein is CSASPHTEAFF.

This clonotype was counted ten times or more. The rearrangement links TRBV29-1 to TRBJ1-4, with TRBD1 as a possible D gene (5 bases). Per the germline V gene, CDR1 is SQVTM and CDR2 is ANQGSEA. Trimming removed 6 bases from V and 8 bases from J, with 13 bases in between. The length of the CDR3 is 12 residues. CDR3 amino acids: CSVRRGFEKLFF. CDR3 DNA sequence: TGCAGCGTGAGAAGGGGATTCGAAAAACTGTTTTTT.

This clonotype was seen at least ten times. The V gene is TRBV7-2, the J gene TRBJ2-2; a weak D match, TRBD1 (6 bases). CDR3 length equals 13 residues. V was trimmed by 5 bases and J by 4 bases, leaving 8 bases between them. The germline gives CDR1 SGHTA, CDR2 FQGNSA. As DNA, the CDR3 is TGTGCCAGCAGCGAGACAGGCACCGGGGAGCTGTTTTTT. Translating gives CASSETGTGELFF.

This clonotype was picked up many times. The V gene is TRBV20-1, the J gene TRBJ1-2; possible D gene TRBD1, 5 bases. The CDR3 is made up of 11 amino acids. Germline-derived CDR1 and CDR2 are DFQATT and SNEGSKA (reference sequence). The germline V and J ends were trimmed by 5 bases and 8 bases, with 12 bases remaining between them. The CDR3 reads CSAGAWEGYTF. CDR3 DNA sequence: TGCAGTGCTGGGGCCTGGGAGGGCTACACCTTC.

Many counts were recorded for this clonotype. J is TRBJ2-2 and V is TRBV15; D gene ambiguous. Germline V gene sequence: CDR1 LNHNV, CDR2 YYDKDF (reference sequence). This CDR3 has 14 amino acids. Trimming removed 0 bases at V and 5 bases at J, with 7 bases between. CDR3 coding DNA: TGTGCCACCAGCAGAGACAGAGAAACCGGGGAGCTGTTTTTT. Amino acids: CATSRDRETGELFF.

This clonotype has ten or more counts. The gene calls are TRBV18 and TRBJ1-4, with D unclear. The CDR3 is 14 amino acids. Trimming removed 3 bases from V and 4 bases from J, with 9 bases in between. The germline CDR1 and CDR2 sequences are KGHSH and LQKENI. In nucleotides, the CDR3 is TGTGCCAGCTCACCCTCGGAGGTTAATGAAAAACTGTTTTTT. This codes for CASSPSEVNEKLFF. Full variable domain (remainder filled in from reference TRBV18 and TRBJ1-4): NAGVMQNPRHLVRRRGQEARLRCSPMKGHSHVYWYRQLPEEGLKFMVYLQKENIIDESGMPKERFSAEFPKEGPSILRIQQVVRGDSAAYFCASSPSEVNEKLFFGSGTQLSVL.

This clonotype was observed at least ten times. This chain connects TRBV20-1 to TRBJ2-1; possible D gene TRBD2, 7 bases. Germline values: CDR1 DFQATT, CDR2 SNEGSKA (reference sequence). The CDR3 totals 12 residues. Written as DNA, the CDR3 is TGCAGCGCAATCGGGGGGCTTGATGAGCAGTTCTTC. Translated: CSAIGGLDEQFF.

This clonotype was counted many times. V gene TRBV15 combines with J gene TRBJ2-1; D might be TRBD2 (6 bases). Germline CDR1 is LNHNV and CDR2 is YYDKDF (reference sequence). The CDR3 is 14 residues long. Trimming removed 0 bases at V and 7 bases at J, with 10 bases between. The CDR3 loop is CATSRDGGGNEQFF. In DNA form, the CDR3 reads TGTGCCACCAGCAGAGATGGTGGAGGGAATGAGCAGTTCTTC.